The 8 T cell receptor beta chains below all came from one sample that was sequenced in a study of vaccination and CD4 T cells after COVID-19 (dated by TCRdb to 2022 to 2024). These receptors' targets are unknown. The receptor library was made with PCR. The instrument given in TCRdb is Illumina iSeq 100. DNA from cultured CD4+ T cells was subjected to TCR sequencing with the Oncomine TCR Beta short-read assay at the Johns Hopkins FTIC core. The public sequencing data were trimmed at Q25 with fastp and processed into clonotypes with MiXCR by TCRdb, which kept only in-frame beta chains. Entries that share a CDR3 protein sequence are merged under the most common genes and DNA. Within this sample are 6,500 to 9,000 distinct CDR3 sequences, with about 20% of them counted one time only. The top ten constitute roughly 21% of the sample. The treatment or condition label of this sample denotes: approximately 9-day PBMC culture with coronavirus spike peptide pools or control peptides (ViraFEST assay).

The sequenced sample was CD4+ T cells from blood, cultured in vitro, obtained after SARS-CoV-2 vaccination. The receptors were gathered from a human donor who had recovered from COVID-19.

The CDR3 is CASSPTLLFEQYF. The CDR3 DNA is TGTGCCAGCAGCCCCACGCTTCTTTTCGAGCAGTACTTC. The chain joins TRBV9 to TRBJ2-7; D unresolved. V lost 4 bases and J 6 bases, leaving 14 bases between the germline ends. Per the germline V gene, CDR1 is SGDLS and CDR2 is YYNGEE. The CDR3 covers 13 residues.

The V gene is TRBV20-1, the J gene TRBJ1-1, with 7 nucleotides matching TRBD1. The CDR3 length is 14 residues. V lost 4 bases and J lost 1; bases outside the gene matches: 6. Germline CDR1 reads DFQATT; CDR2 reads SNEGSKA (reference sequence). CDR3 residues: CSAKGTAKNTEAFF. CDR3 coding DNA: TGCAGTGCTAAAGGGACAGCTAAGAACACTGAAGCTTTCTTT.

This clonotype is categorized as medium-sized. CDR3 protein: CASSSIDNETQYF. The CDR3 coding sequence is TGTGCCAGCAGTTCTATCGATAATGAGACCCAGTACTTC. This chain connects TRBV28 to TRBJ2-5; D gene unclear. The V end was cut by 4 bases, the J end by 5 bases, with 11 bases between. This CDR3 contains 13 residues. CDR1 MDHEN and CDR2 SYDVKM come from the germline V gene.

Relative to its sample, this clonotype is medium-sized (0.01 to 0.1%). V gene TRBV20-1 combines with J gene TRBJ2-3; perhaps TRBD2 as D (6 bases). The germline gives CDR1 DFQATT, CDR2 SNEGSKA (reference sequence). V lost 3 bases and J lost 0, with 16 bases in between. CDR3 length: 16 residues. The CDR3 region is CSASGGASVSTDTQYF. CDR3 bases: TGCAGTGCTAGCGGGGGAGCTTCGGTAAGCACAGATACGCAGTATTTT.

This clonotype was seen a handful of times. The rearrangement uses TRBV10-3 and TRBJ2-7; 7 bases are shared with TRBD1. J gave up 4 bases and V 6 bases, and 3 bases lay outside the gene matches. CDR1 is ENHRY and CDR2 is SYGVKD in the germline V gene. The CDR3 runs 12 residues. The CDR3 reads CAIRTGEYEQYF. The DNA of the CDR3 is TGTGCCATCAGAACAGGGGAGTACGAGCAGTACTTC.

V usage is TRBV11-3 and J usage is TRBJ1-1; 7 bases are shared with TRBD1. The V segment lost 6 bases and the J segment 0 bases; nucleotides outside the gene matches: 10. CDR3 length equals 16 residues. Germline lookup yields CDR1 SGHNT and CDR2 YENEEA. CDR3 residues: CASSHRGLAMNTEAFF. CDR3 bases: TGTGCCAGCAGTCACAGGGGCCTCGCTATGAACACTGAAGCTTTCTTT.

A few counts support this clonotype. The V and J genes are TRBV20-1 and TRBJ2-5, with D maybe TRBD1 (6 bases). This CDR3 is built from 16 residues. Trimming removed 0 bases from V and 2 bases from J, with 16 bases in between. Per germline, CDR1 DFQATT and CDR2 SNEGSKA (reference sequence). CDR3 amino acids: CSARDPGKRGQETQYF. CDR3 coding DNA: TGCAGTGCTAGAGATCCGGGAAAAAGGGGGCAAGAGACCCAGTACTTC.

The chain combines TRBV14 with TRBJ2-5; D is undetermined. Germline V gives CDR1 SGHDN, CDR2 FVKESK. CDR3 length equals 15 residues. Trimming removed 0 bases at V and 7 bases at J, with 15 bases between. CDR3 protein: CASSQDPGPLATQYF. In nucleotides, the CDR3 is TGTGCCAGCAGCCAAGATCCAGGCCCGTTGGCGACCCAGTACTTC.